The present TCR beta chain was sequenced within a study of blood T cell repertoires in COVID-19. This clone appeared once. Clones were read by immunoSEQ multiplex PCR, and TCRdb kept only the in-frame ones, dropping some. The profile shows nearly 350,000 clones, 75% to 90% of them singletons. Per germline, CDR1 KGHSH and CDR2 LQKENI. The CDR3 spans 14 residues. V shed 4 bases and J shed 3 bases, with 12 bases lying between them. The chain joins TRBV18 to TRBJ1-1; unclear D gene. The sequenced sample was peripheral blood. The source is a woman between 50 and 59 years old with COVID-19, enrolled during active disease. The CDR3 DNA reads TGTGCCAGCTCACTATGGCCTGAGGACACTGAAGCTTTCTTT. Amino acids: CASSLWPEDTEAFF.